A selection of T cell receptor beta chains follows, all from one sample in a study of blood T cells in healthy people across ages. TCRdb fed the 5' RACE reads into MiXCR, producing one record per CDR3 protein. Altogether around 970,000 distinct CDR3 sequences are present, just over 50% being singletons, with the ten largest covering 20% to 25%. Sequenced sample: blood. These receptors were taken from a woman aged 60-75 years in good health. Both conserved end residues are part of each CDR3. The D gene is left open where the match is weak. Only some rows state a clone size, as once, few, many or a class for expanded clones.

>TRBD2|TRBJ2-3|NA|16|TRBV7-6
TGTGCCAGCAGCTTAGCGGGCGGGAGTGGCACAGATACGCAGTATTTT
CASSLAGGSGTDTQYF
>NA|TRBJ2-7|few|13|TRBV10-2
TGCGCCAGCAGAGCCGGACAGATCTACGAGCAGTACTTC
CASRAGQIYEQYF
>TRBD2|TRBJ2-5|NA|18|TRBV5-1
TGCGCCAGCAGCTTGCTAGCGGGAATTTGGCCGGGCCAAGAGACCCAGTACTTC
CASSLLAGIWPGQETQYF
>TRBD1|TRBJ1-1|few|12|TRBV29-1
TGCAGCGTTACAGGGGTCAGAACTGAGGCTTTCTTT
CSVTGVRTEAFF
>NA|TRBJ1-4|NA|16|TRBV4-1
TGCGCCAGCAGCCATACCTTGGATGTGGCGGGTGAAAAACTGTTTTTT
CASSHTLDVAGEKLFF
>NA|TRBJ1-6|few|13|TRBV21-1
TGTGCCCAAACCGGGCTCCTGAATTCACCCCTCCACTTT
CAQTGLLNSPLHF
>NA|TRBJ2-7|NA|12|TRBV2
TGTGCCAGCAGTGTGTCGGTTAGCGAGCAGTACTTC
CASSVSVSEQYF
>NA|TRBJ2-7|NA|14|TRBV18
TGTGCCAGCTCACCAGGAATAGGGGGCTACGAGCAGTACTTC
CASSPGIGGYEQYF
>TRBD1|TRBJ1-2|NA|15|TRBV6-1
TGTGCCAGCAGTGAGAGACAGGGCTCTAACTATGGCTACACCTTC
CASSERQGSNYGYTF
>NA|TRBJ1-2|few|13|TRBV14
TGTGCCAGCAGCCCCACGACGTTCTATGGCTACACCTTC
CASSPTTFYGYTF
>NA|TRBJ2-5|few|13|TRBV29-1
TGCAGCGTTGAGGCCGGGACCCAAGAGACCCAGTACTTC
CSVEAGTQETQYF
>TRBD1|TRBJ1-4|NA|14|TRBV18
TGTGCCAGCTCACCACTCAGGGGGAAGGAAAAACTGTTTTTT
CASSPLRGKEKLFF
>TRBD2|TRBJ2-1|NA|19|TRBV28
TGTGCCAGCAGTAGTTTGGGGCTAGCGGGTTCGAGCTCCTACAATGAGCAGTTCTTC
CASSSLGLAGSSSYNEQFF
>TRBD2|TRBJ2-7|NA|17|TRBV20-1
TGCAGTGCTTCACGCGGGACTAGCGGGAGGTACTCCTACGAGCAGTACTTC
CSASRGTSGRYSYEQYF
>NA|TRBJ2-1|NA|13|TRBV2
TGTGCCAGCAGTGAATGGTTGGAGGACTTGGAGTTCTTC
CASSEWLEDLEFF
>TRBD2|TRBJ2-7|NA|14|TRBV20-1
TGCAGTGCGCGGGACGCGGCGGGAGCCTACGAGCAGTACTTC
CSARDAAGAYEQYF
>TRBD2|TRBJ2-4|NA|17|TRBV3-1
TGTGCCAGCAGCCAAGATTTAGGGGCGGGAGGGAGAAACATTCAGTACTTC
CASSQDLGAGGRNIQYF
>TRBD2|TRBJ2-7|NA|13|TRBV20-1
TGCAGTGCAAGCACTAGCGGGACCTACGAGCAGTACTTC
CSASTSGTYEQYF
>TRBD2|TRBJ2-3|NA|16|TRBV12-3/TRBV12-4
TGTGCCAGCAGTTTAGGCTCGGGAGGGCCTTGGGATACGCAGTATTTT
CASSLGSGGPWDTQYF
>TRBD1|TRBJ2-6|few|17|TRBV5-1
TGCGCCAGCAGTCCCGGGACAGGGTCCTCTGGGGCCAACGTCCTGACTTTC
CASSPGTGSSGANVLTF
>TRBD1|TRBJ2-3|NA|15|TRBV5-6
TGTGCCAGCGTCCTACAGGGGGTATACACAGATACGCAGTATTTT
CASVLQGVYTDTQYF
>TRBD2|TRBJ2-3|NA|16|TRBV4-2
TGTGCCAGCAGCCAGGAGACTAGCGGGAGGAGAGATACGCAGTATTTT
CASSQETSGRRDTQYF
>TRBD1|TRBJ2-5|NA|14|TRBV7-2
TGTGCCAGCAGCTCCTGGACAGGGCAAGAGACCCAGTACTTC
CASSSWTGQETQYF
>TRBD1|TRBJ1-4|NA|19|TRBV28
TGTGCCAGCAGCCTAGGGGGGCGGCGGGACAGGGTGAGGAATGAAAAACTGTTTTTT
CASSLGGRRDRVRNEKLFF
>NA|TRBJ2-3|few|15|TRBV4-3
TGCGCCAGCAGCCAAGAAGGGCCAACCACAGATACGCAGTATTTT
CASSQEGPTTDTQYF
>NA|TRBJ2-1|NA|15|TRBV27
TGTGCCAGCAGTTTTGTCGGGACTGGGGACAATGAGCAGTTCTTC
CASSFVGTGDNEQFF
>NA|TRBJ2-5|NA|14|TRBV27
TGTGCCAGCAGTTTTAGGGCATCCCAAGAGACCCAGTACTTC
CASSFRASQETQYF
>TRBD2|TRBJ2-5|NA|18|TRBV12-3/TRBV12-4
TGTGCCAGCAGCCGGGGACTAGCGGGAGTGGCGAAAAGGAATGAGCAGTACTTC
CASSRGLAGVAKRNEQYF
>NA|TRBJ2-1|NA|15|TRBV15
TGTGCCACCAGCAGAGAGGGCGCCGGGTTCAATGAGCAGTTCTTC
CATSREGAGFNEQFF
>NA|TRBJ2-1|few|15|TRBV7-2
TGTGCCAGCAGCCCCCGACCACCACCGCAATCCGAGCAGTTCTTC
CASSPRPPPQSEQFF
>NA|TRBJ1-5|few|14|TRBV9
TGTGCCAGCAGCGTAGAGGCAGGGAATCAGCCCCAGCATTTT
CASSVEAGNQPQHF
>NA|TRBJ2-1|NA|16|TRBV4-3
TGCGCCAGCAGCCTCAAGAAGGCTAGCGATGTGCGCGCGGGGTTCTTC
CASSLKKASDVRAGFF
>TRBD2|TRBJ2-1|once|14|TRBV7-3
TGTGCCAGCAGCTTTACTAGCGGGAGCGATGAGCAGTTCTTC
CASSFTSGSDEQFF
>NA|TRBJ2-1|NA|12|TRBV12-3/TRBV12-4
TGTGCCAGCAGTTTACCCGGTAATGAGCAGTTCTTC
CASSLPGNEQFF
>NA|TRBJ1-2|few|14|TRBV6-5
TGTGCCAGCAGTTACTCAAGGCAGAACTATGGCTACACCTTC
CASSYSRQNYGYTF
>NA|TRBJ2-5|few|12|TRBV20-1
TGCAGTGCCGGACGAGAGTCCCCGGCCCAGTACTTC
CSAGRESPAQYF
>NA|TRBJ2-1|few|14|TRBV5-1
TGCGCCAGCAGCTTCACCCTAGGGGGGGATGAGCAGTTCTTC
CASSFTLGGDEQFF
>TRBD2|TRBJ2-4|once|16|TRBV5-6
TGTGCCAGCAGCTTGTTCTCAGCGGGATTCGGAAACATTCAGTACTTC
CASSLFSAGFGNIQYF
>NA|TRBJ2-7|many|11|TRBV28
TGTGCCAGCAGCTTAGGCCACGAGCAGTACTTC
CASSLGHEQYF
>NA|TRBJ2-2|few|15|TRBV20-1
TGCAGTGCTAGAGATAGGCGGGAGAACACCGGGGAGCTGTTTTTT
CSARDRRENTGELFF
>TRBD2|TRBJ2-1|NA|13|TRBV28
TGTGCCACCGGAAGCGGGGTCCCCAATGAGCAGTTCTTC
CATGSGVPNEQFF
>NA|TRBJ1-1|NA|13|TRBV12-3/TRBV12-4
TGTGCCAGCAGTTCCCACCTGAACACTGAAGCTTTCTTT
CASSSHLNTEAFF
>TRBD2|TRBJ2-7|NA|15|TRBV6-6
TGTGCCAGCAGTTACTCGGGCGGGGGGATCTACGAGCAGTACTTC
CASSYSGGGIYEQYF
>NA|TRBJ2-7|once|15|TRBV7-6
TGTGCCAGCAGCTTAGGGGTGGGACAAACTTACGAGCAGTACTTC
CASSLGVGQTYEQYF
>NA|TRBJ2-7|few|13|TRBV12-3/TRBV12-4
TGTGCCAGCAGCGCTATCGCCGTATACGAGCAGTACTTC
CASSAIAVYEQYF
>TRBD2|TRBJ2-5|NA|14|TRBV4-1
TGCGCCAGCAGCACTTCACTAGCGTCGGAGACCCAGTACTTC
CASSTSLASETQYF
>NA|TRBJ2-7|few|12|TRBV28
TGTGCCAGCAGTTTACTCTCGGGCGAGCAGTACTTC
CASSLLSGEQYF
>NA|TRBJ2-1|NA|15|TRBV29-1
TGCAGCGTTGCGGGGGGGGGACAGGCATACAATGAGCAGTTCTTC
CSVAGGGQAYNEQFF
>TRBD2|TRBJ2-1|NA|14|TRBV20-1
TGCAGTCTGGGGGGGGGTGGGTCCTACAATGAGCAGTTCTTC
CSLGGGGSYNEQFF
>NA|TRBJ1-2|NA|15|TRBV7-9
TGTGCCAGCAGCTTAGCGCCCCCAGGGTCTGGGGGCTACACCTTC
CASSLAPPGSGGYTF
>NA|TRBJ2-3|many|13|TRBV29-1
TGCAGCGTTAGGACGGCAGGTGGAGATACGCAGTATTTT
CSVRTAGGDTQYF
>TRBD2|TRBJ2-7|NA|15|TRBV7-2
TGTGCCAGCAGCTTAACCCGAACTGCGGGGGGCGAGCAGTACTTC
CASSLTRTAGGEQYF
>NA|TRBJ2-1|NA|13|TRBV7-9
TGTGCCAGCAGCTTAGGCCTGCCCGGGGAGCAGTTCTTC
CASSLGLPGEQFF
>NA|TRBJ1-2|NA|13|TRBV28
TGTGCCAGCAGTAGGGAACAGGCCTATGGCTACACCTTC
CASSREQAYGYTF
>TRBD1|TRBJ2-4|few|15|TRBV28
TGTGCCAGCAAACCAGACAGGGTAGCCAAAAACATTCAGTACTTC
CASKPDRVAKNIQYF
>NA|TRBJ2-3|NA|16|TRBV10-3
TGTGCCATCAGTGAACCGAGACCGAAGAACACAGATACGCAGTATTTT
CAISEPRPKNTDTQYF
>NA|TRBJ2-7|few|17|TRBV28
TGTGCCAGCAGTTTAATGAGGATATGGGGCGGCGGCTACGAGCAGTACTTC
CASSLMRIWGGGYEQYF
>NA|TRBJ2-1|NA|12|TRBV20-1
TGCAGTGCCCCCCATCAGGGCAATGAGCAGTTCTTC
CSAPHQGNEQFF
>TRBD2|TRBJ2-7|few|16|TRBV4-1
TGCGCCAGCAGCCAATTTATAGCGGGTCGCGCCTACGAGCAGTACTTC
CASSQFIAGRAYEQYF